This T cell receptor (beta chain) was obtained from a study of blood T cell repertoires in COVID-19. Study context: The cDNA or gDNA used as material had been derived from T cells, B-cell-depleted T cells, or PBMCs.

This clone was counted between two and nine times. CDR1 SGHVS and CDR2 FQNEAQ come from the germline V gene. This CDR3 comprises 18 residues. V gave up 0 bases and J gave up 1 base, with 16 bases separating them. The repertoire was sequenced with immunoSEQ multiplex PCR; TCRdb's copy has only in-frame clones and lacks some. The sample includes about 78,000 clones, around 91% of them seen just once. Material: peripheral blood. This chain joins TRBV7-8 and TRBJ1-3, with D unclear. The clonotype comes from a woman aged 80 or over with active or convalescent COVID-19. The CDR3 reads CASSLALGRWASGNTIYF. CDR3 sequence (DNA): TGTGCCAGCAGCTTAGCCCTCGGTCGATGGGCATCTGGAAACACCATATATTTT. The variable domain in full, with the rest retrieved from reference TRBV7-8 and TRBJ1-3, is GAGVSQSPRYKVAKRGQDVALRCDPISGHVSLFWYQQALGQGPEFLTYFQNEAQLDKSGLPSDRFFAERPEGSVSTLKIQRTQQEDSAVYLCASSLALGRWASGNTIYFGEGSWLTVV.